The rows below give T cell receptor beta chains drawn from one sample of a study of blood T cell repertoires in COVID-19. Sequenced by immunoSEQ multiplex PCR; TCRdb stores in-frame clones only, minus some. This sample has about 67,000 clones, with roughly 80% found just once. Material: peripheral blood. The origin of the receptors is a human donor in a cohort sampled during active COVID-19. CDR3s include the opening cysteine and the closing phenylalanine or tryptophan. D genes are given only for firm matches. Clone size is stated in some rows and not others, as once, few, many or a class when expanded.

V gene	D gene	J gene	clone size	CDR3 protein	CDR3 DNA
TRBV28	TRBD1	TRBJ1-5	-	CASRAGQGVDQPQHF	TGTGCCAGCAGAGCTGGACAGGGGGTTGATCAGCCCCAGCATTTT
TRBV7-9	-	TRBJ2-2	once	CASSHGVGTGELFF	TGTGCCAGCAGCCACGGAGTCGGCACCGGGGAGCTGTTTTTT
TRBV7-8	-	TRBJ1-3	-	CASSSARVGNTIYF	TGTGCCAGCAGCTCCGCGAGGGTGGGTAACACCATATATTTT
TRBV27	-	TRBJ2-7	-	CASSFEDMQYF	TGTGCCAGCAGTTTCGAGGATATGCAGTACTTC
TRBV6-6	-	TRBJ1-2	once	CASSPTGTNYGYTF	TGTGCCAGCAGTCCAACAGGGACAAACTATGGCTACACCTTC
TRBV18	TRBD2	TRBJ2-3	-	CASSGTRGSTDTQYF	TGTGCCAGCTCCGGGACGCGGGGGAGCACAGATACGCAGTATTTT
TRBV10-1	TRBD1	TRBJ1-1	-	CASSEGQGDTEAFF	TGCGCCAGCAGTGAGGGACAGGGAGATACTGAAGCTTTCTTT
TRBV10-3	-	TRBJ2-2	once	CAIRFQGQTDKLFF	TGTGCCATCCGATTCCAAGGACAAACCGATAAGCTGTTTTTT
TRBV6-1	-	TRBJ2-3	few	CASSEAPISGNTQYF	TGTGCCAGCAGTGAAGCCCCAATCAGCGGCAATACGCAGTATTTT
TRBV27	-	TRBJ1-1	-	CASSPIDRQVAFF	TGTGCCAGCAGTCCGATAGACAGGCAAGTAGCTTTCTTT
TRBV4-1	TRBD2	TRBJ2-7	few	CASSPTGTSGASDEQYF	TGCGCCAGCAGCCCCACCGGGACTAGCGGGGCGTCTGACGAGCAGTACTTC
TRBV2	-	TRBJ1-1	-	CASSELQEWVNTEAFF	TGTGCCAGCAGTGAACTCCAGGAATGGGTGAACACTGAAGCTTTCTTT
TRBV7-3	TRBD2	TRBJ2-3	-	CASSLGGLATDTQYF	TGTGCCAGCAGCTTAGGGGGACTAGCAACAGATACGCAGTATTTT
TRBV19	-	TRBJ1-3	-	CASSPRQAGNTIYF	TGTGCCAGTAGTCCTCGTCAAGCAGGAAACACCATATATTTT
TRBV7-9	-	TRBJ1-1	-	CASRRDREAFF	TGTGCCAGCAGGCGAGACAGAGAAGCTTTCTTT
TRBV19	-	TRBJ2-6	-	CASSIYAYSGANVLTF	TGTGCCAGTAGTATTTACGCCTACTCTGGGGCCAACGTCCTGACTTTC
TRBV11-2	TRBD1	TRBJ1-1	-	CASSSSLDRGGMAAFF	TGTGCCAGCAGCTCTTCTTTGGACAGGGGCGGAATGGCAGCTTTCTTT
TRBV7-8	-	TRBJ2-1	once	CASSLANQREQFF	TGTGCCAGCAGCTTAGCCAACCAGCGGGAGCAGTTCTTC
TRBV18	-	TRBJ1-3	-	CASSPQRPSGNTIYF	TGTGCCAGCTCACCCCAGCGCCCCTCTGGAAACACCATATATTTT
TRBV2	TRBD1	TRBJ1-5	-	CASSGDRVGNQPQHF	TGTGCCAGCAGTGGTGACAGGGTCGGAAATCAGCCCCAGCATTTT
TRBV28	-	TRBJ2-1	-	CASSYEGGDEQFF	TGTGCCAGCAGTTATGAGGGTGGCGATGAGCAGTTCTTC
TRBV20-1	-	TRBJ2-7	-	CSASQLEKSYEQYF	TGCAGTGCTAGTCAGTTGGAGAAATCCTACGAGCAGTACTTC
TRBV4-1	TRBD2	TRBJ2-3	-	CASSHGTSGGTDTQYF	TGCGCCAGCAGCCACGGGACTAGCGGGGGAACAGATACGCAGTATTTT
TRBV5-1	-	TRBJ1-1	-	CASSYAGERDAFF	TGCGCCAGCAGCTATGCCGGGGAGCGGGATGCTTTCTTT
TRBV18	-	TRBJ2-7	-	CASSSTGLKYF	TGTGCCAGCTCGTCCACAGGGTTGAAGTACTTC
TRBV19	-	TRBJ1-5	few	CASTSDREGNQPQHF	-
TRBV7-9	TRBD1	TRBJ2-4	-	CASSLTVGTGNIQYF	TGTGCCAGCAGCTTAACTGTGGGGACAGGGAACATTCAGTACTTC
TRBV7-9	TRBD1	TRBJ2-2	-	CASSVQSGTGNTGELFF	TGTGCCAGCAGCGTACAATCCGGGACAGGGAACACCGGGGAGCTGTTTTTT
TRBV19	-	TRBJ1-3	-	CASSSAGTGNTIYF	TGTGCCAGTAGTTCAGCAGGGACTGGAAACACCATATATTTT
TRBV5-1	-	TRBJ2-1	few	CASSLPTDTQFF	TGCGCCAGCAGCTTGCCGACAGACACGCAGTTCTTC
TRBV6-1	-	TRBJ2-5	-	CASREGGAPQTGWTQYF	TGTGCCAGCCGAGAAGGCGGAGCTCCACAGACGGGGTGGACCCAGTACTTC